These T cell receptor beta chains were read from a single sample in a study of T cells in Graves' hyperthyroidism and ophthalmopathy. TCRdb passed the multiplex PCR reads through MiXCR, listing each CDR3 protein once. The data contain roughly 380,000 distinct CDR3 sequences, approximately 15% of them singletons. Input material: blood. The receptors were gathered from a woman aged 60-75 years with Graves' hyperthyroidism. Both conserved end residues are part of each CDR3. A D gene is named only where the DNA matches it firmly. Size values are once, few and many counts, or a class for expanded clones, and some rows have none.

15	TRBV20-1	TRBJ2-1	NA	many	CSATLSSPPYNEQFF	TGCAGTGCTACTCTTTCCAGCCCCCCCTACAATGAGCAGTTCTTC
13	TRBV28	TRBJ2-7	TRBD1	NA	CASRATGAGEQYF	TGTGCCAGCAGAGCCACAGGGGCCGGGGAGCAGTACTTC
13	TRBV11-3	TRBJ1-5	NA	many	CASSSEVGLPQHF	TGTGCCAGCAGCTCAGAGGTGGGCCTGCCCCAGCATTTT
15	TRBV11-2	TRBJ2-1	NA	NA	CASSRIPGIYNEQFF	TGTGCCAGCAGCCGTATTCCGGGAATCTACAATGAGCAGTTCTTC
16	TRBV6-1	TRBJ1-1	TRBD1	NA	CASRDRALQYITEAFF	TGTGCCAGCAGGGACAGGGCCCTACAATATATAACTGAAGCTTTCTTT
14	TRBV5-1	TRBJ2-5	TRBD2	few	CASSRSGTSGTQYF	TGCGCCAGCAGCAGATCCGGGACTAGCGGAACCCAGTACTTC
15	TRBV18	TRBJ2-7	NA	NA	CASSPPSRASYEQYF	TGTGCCAGCTCACCACCTTCCAGGGCCTCCTACGAGCAGTACTTC
15	TRBV10-3	TRBJ1-3	NA	NA	CAISATGGIAYTIYF	TGTGCCATCAGCGCGACGGGGGGCATCGCGTACACCATATATTTT
16	TRBV5-1	TRBJ2-5	TRBD1	few	CASSYTTGGLQETQYF	TGCGCCAGCAGTTATACTACAGGGGGTCTTCAAGAGACCCAGTACTTC
13	TRBV5-5	TRBJ2-3	TRBD1	many	CASSSQGATTQYF	TGTGCCAGCAGCTCACAGGGGGCAACGACGCAGTATTTT
14	TRBV20-1	TRBJ2-7	TRBD2	many	CSASKLAVSYEQYF	TGCAGTGCTAGTAAACTAGCGGTCTCCTACGAGCAGTACTTC
15	TRBV3-1	TRBJ2-7	TRBD2	many	CASSQTSGSAYEQYF	TGTGCCAGCAGCCAAACTAGCGGGAGTGCCTACGAGCAGTACTTC
14	TRBV4-1	TRBJ2-2	NA	few	CASSQDGWTGELFF	TGCGCCAGCAGCCAAGATGGGTGGACCGGGGAGCTGTTTTTT
19	TRBV3-1	TRBJ2-3	TRBD2	many	CASSQDGRRASGSTDTQYF	TGTGCCAGCAGCCAAGATGGTCGGAGGGCTAGCGGGAGCACAGATACGCAGTATTTT
15	TRBV18	TRBJ1-3	NA	NA	CASSPPEETGNTIYF	TGTGCCAGCTCACCACCCGAGGAAACTGGAAACACCATATATTTT
14	TRBV30	TRBJ1-6	TRBD1	few	CAWSRQGGNSPLHF	TGTGCCTGGAGCAGACAGGGGGGGAATTCACCCCTCCACTTT
15	TRBV5-1	TRBJ2-5	TRBD2	NA	CASSKGLAGVETQYF	TGCGCCAGCAGCAAGGGACTAGCGGGAGTGGAGACCCAGTACTTC
14	TRBV11-3	TRBJ2-3	TRBD2	NA	CASGRGLAGDTQYF	TGTGCCAGCGGCCGAGGACTAGCGGGAGATACGCAGTATTTT
17	TRBV4-1	TRBJ2-1	NA	few	CASSQMVGGIPFNEQFF	TGCGCCAGCAGCCAAATGGTCGGCGGGATACCCTTCAATGAGCAGTTCTTC
14	TRBV10-3	TRBJ2-2	NA	NA	CAIGTPTNTGELFF	TGTGCCATTGGGACGCCTACGAACACCGGGGAGCTGTTTTTT
10	TRBV20-1	TRBJ2-5	NA	many	CSAREETQYF	TGCAGTGCTAGAGAGGAGACCCAGTACTTC
15	TRBV5-1	TRBJ1-2	TRBD1	NA	CASSLVVRGQDGYTF	TGCGCCAGCAGCTTGGTGGTCAGGGGGCAGGATGGCTACACCTTC
17	TRBV4-1	TRBJ1-4	NA	few	CASSRLMGPPTNEKLFF	TGCGCCAGCAGTCGCTTGATGGGACCTCCAACTAATGAAAAACTGTTTTTT
14	TRBV5-1	TRBJ2-1	TRBD2	many	CASTAGESYNEQFF	TGCGCCAGCACGGCGGGAGAGTCCTACAATGAGCAGTTCTTC
14	TRBV24-1	TRBJ1-2	NA	few	CATSDFREAIGYTF	TGTGCCACCAGTGATTTCCGGGAGGCCATTGGCTACACCTTC
13	TRBV27	TRBJ1-1	TRBD1	NA	CAQKVDRESGAFF	TGTGCCCAGAAGGTGGACAGGGAGAGTGGAGCTTTCTTT
14	TRBV19	TRBJ1-1	NA	NA	CASRPRQANTEAFF	TGTGCCAGTAGGCCCAGACAGGCGAACACTGAAGCTTTCTTT
14	TRBV10-3	TRBJ2-7	NA	many	CAISAEQGWSEQYF	TGTGCCATCAGTGCCGAACAGGGTTGGAGCGAGCAGTACTTC
13	TRBV24-1	TRBJ1-4	TRBD1	few	CATSEPAGGKLFF	TGTGCCACCAGTGAACCCGCAGGGGGGAAACTGTTTTTT